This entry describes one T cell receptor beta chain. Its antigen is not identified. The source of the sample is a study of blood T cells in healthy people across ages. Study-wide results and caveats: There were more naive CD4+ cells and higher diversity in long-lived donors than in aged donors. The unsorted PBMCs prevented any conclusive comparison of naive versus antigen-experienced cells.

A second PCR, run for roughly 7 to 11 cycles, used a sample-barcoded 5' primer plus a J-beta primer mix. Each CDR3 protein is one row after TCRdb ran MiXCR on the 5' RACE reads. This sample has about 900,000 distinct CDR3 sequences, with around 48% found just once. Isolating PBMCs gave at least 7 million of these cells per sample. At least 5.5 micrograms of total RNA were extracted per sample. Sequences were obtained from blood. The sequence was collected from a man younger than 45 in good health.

The CDR3 reads CASSDRVGGQETQYF. CDR3 DNA: TGTGCCAGCAGTGACCGGGTCGGGGGGCAAGAGACCCAGTACTTC. This chain links TRBV6-6 with TRBJ2-5, with 7 bases lining up with TRBD2. The J segment lost 2 bases and the V segment lost 5 bases, leaving 8 bases of the junction unmatched. Germline values: CDR1 MNHNY, CDR2 SVGAGI (reference sequence). CDR3 length equals 15 residues.